This entry lists 30 T cell receptor beta chains sequenced from one sample in a study of response to subunit inactivated influenza vaccine. Each CDR3 protein gets one entry after TCRdb re-called the RT-PCR reads with MiXCR. Altogether 160,000 or so distinct CDR3 sequences are present, about a tenth being singletons, with the ten largest covering roughly an eighth. The sequencing here drew on non-naive T cells sorted from PBMCs, taken roughly 47 days after vaccination. The receptors shown here come from a man between 45 and 60 years old who received an inactivated influenza vaccine.

The sample holds many counts of this clonotype. The chain uses TRBV29-1 and TRBJ1-5; D perhaps matches TRBD1 (6 bases). CDR1 and CDR2 from the germline V gene are SQVTM and ANQGSEA. V was pared by 4 bases and J by 1 base, with 11 bases between. CDR3 length: 14 amino acids. In DNA, the CDR3 is TGCAGCGTTGCAGGGGAGGCGAGCAATCAGCCCCAGCATTTT. This sequence encodes CSVAGEASNQPQHF.

This clonotype was observed a handful of times. The J gene is TRBJ1-6, the V gene TRBV7-3; D not resolved. The CDR3 sequence is 13 residues long. The germline V and J ends were trimmed by 4 bases and 9 bases, with 10 bases remaining between them. Germline values: CDR1 SGHTA, CDR2 FQGTGA. CDR3 nucleotide sequence: TGTGCCAGCAGCTACACAAGGAGTTCACCCCTCCACTTT. Translating gives CASSYTRSSPLHF.

The V and J genes are TRBV4-3 and TRBJ2-1; D might be TRBD2 (6 bases). Trimming left V 0 bases short and J 8 bases short, with 14 bases between. The germline V gene has CDR1 LGHNA and CDR2 YSLEER. The CDR3 runs 15 residues. CDR3 sequence reads: CASSQDGGWWDEQFF. Here the CDR3 DNA reads TGCGCCAGCAGCCAAGACGGGGGTTGGTGGGATGAGCAGTTCTTC.

This clonotype has a handful of counts. The chain couples TRBV4-1 to TRBJ2-7; D remains unclear. The V and J ends lost 1 base and 2 bases respectively, with 21 bases between them. CDR3 length: 18 residues. Germline V gives CDR1 MGHRA, CDR2 YSYEKL. DNA of the CDR3: TGCGCCAGCAGCCAAGTTCTATCTTCGGCAGTTCCAGCCTACGAGCAGTACTTC. Translating it yields CASSQVLSSAVPAYEQYF.

This clonotype appeared a few times. The chain couples TRBV15 to TRBJ2-5; TRBD1 matches at 9 bases. Germline CDR1 LNHNV, CDR2 YYDKDF (reference sequence). The V segment lost 2 bases and the J segment 3 bases; nucleotides outside the gene matches: 10. The CDR3 covers 17 residues. The CDR3 here is CATSRLDFGTGKETQYF. CDR3 coding DNA: TGTGCCACCAGCAGACTAGACTTCGGGACAGGGAAAGAGACCCAGTACTTC. The full variable domain, in which reference TRBV15 and TRBJ2-5 provide the parts outside the CDR3, is DAMVIQNPRYQVTQFGKPVTLSCSQTLNHNVMYWYQQKSSQAPKLLFHYYDKDFNNEADTPDNFQSRRPNTSFCFLDIRSPGLGDTAMYLCATSRLDFGTGKETQYFGPGTRLLVL.

The rearrangement links TRBV24-1 to TRBJ2-7, with TRBD2 matching 9 bases. This CDR3 spans 15 amino acids. Germline V CDR1 and CDR2: KGHDR, SFDVKD. The ends lost 4 bases at V and 5 bases at J; junction bases unmatched: 8. CDR3 residues: CATSDPKRGVHEQYF. The CDR3 DNA is TGTGCCACCAGTGACCCTAAGCGGGGGGTCCACGAGCAGTACTTC.

The V and J genes are TRBV7-3 and TRBJ2-1; 7 nucleotides align to TRBD2. The ends lost 4 bases at V and 0 bases at J; junction bases unmatched: 6. This CDR3 is built from 16 residues. CDR1 and CDR2 from the germline V gene are SGHTA and FQGTGA. This CDR3 reads CASSYLGGSSYNEQFF. The DNA of the CDR3 is TGTGCCAGCAGCTATTTGGGCGGGAGCTCCTACAATGAGCAGTTCTTC.

The table lists this clonotype with many counts. The V call is TRBV11-2, the J call TRBJ2-1, with a possible D match to TRBD1 (5 bases). Germline CDR1 and CDR2: SGHAT and FQNNGV. The germline V and J ends were trimmed by 3 bases and 8 bases, with 17 bases remaining between them. The CDR3 is made up of 15 amino acids. The CDR3 sequence: CASSFSAGSPYEQFF. In DNA, the CDR3 is TGTGCCAGCAGCTTTTCGGCAGGGTCCCCTTATGAGCAGTTCTTC.

This clonotype was seen many times. V usage is TRBV6-1 and J usage is TRBJ2-1, with 9 bases fitting TRBD2. The ends lost 6 bases at V and 8 bases at J; junction bases unmatched: 8. CDR1 is MNHNS, CDR2 SASEGT, per germline. This CDR3 contains 14 residues. The CDR3 nucleotides read TGTGCCAGCAGCCCGGGACTAGCATTAGATGAGCAGTTCTTC. It specifies CASSPGLALDEQFF.

This clonotype was seen a handful of times. The chain carries TRBV9 and TRBJ2-1, with D unresolved. The ends were cut back, 0 bases at V and 7 bases at J, with 11 bases in the middle. Looked up from germline, CDR1 is SGDLS and CDR2 is YYNGEE. The CDR3 length is 14 residues. The CDR3 here is CASSVEVDRNEQFF. The CDR3 bases are TGTGCCAGCAGCGTAGAGGTAGATCGAAATGAGCAGTTCTTC.

J is TRBJ2-2 and V is TRBV10-3, with a tentative D call TRBD2 (6 bases). Trimming took off 5 bases at V and 5 bases at J, with 15 bases between the two ends. The CDR3 length is 15 residues. Germline values: CDR1 ENHRY, CDR2 SYGVKD. The DNA of the CDR3 is TGTGCCATCAGTTCCGGGACTTCCCTAACCGGGGAGCTGTTTTTT. Protein: CAISSGTSLTGELFF.

The chain recombines TRBV6-2 or TRBV6-3 with TRBJ1-1, with 11 positions matching TRBD1. CDR1 MNHEY and CDR2 SVGEGT come from the germline V gene. V dropped 5 bases and J dropped 4; count of bases not matched to a gene: 9. CDR3 length: 16 residues. CDR3: CASSAGQGGASTEAFF. CDR3 bases: TGTGCCAGCAGTGCGGGACAGGGGGGAGCGAGCACTGAAGCTTTCTTT.

Points on this clonotype: It is unclear where the CDR3 begins or ends on the DNA, so no DNA is shown, and the CDR3 is as TCRdb lists it. The chain joins TRBV6-1 to TRBJ1-1. The CDR3 has 13 amino acids, counting both end residues. CDR1 MNHNS and CDR2 SASEGT come from the germline V gene. CDR3 protein: CASSTVFGSEAFF.

This clonotype was picked up a small number of times. V gene TRBV7-8 combines with J gene TRBJ1-6; tentative D call: TRBD1 (6 bases). The CDR3 loop spans 15 amino acids. Germline CDR1 is SGHVS and CDR2 is FQNEAQ. The V gene lost 4 bases and the J gene lost 3 bases, with 10 bases spanning the gap. The CDR3 bases are TGTGCCAGCAGCTGGGAGACAGGCTATAATTCACCCCTCCACTTT. Protein sequence: CASSWETGYNSPLHF. The complete variable domain, with remaining parts taken from reference TRBV7-8 and TRBJ1-6, reads GAGVSQSPRYKVAKRGQDVALRCDPISGHVSLFWYQQALGQGPEFLTYFQNEAQLDKSGLPSDRFFAERPEGSVSTLKIQRTQQEDSAVYLCASSWETGYNSPLHFGNGTRLTVT.

This chain's CDR3 is CASSPPAGTGASNQPQHF. The CDR3 DNA reads as TGTGCCAGTAGTCCCCCAGCAGGGACAGGGGCTTCTAATCAGCCCCAGCATTTT. The chain uses TRBV19 and TRBJ1-5, with 10 positions matching TRBD1. The germline V gene encodes CDR1 LNHDA and CDR2 SQIVND (reference sequence). V gave up 5 bases and J gave up 4 bases; unmatched junction bases: 14. This CDR3 is 18 amino acids long. The whole variable domain, remainder taken from reference TRBV19 and TRBJ1-5, is DGGITQSPKYLFRKEGQNVTLSCEQNLNHDAMYWYRQDPGQGLRLIYYSQIVNDFQKGDIAEGYSVSREKKESFPLTVTSAQKNPTAFYLCASSPPAGTGASNQPQHFGDGTRLSIL.

The chain combines TRBV20-1 with TRBJ1-1; TRBD1 matches at 8 bases. V lost 5 bases and J lost 3; bases outside the gene matches: 8. This CDR3 spans 14 amino acids. Germline assignment: CDR1 DFQATT and CDR2 SNEGSKA (reference sequence). The CDR3 sequence: CSAVKTGVDTEAFF. The CDR3 DNA reads TGCAGTGCTGTAAAGACAGGGGTGGACACTGAAGCTTTCTTT.

There are a few counts of this clonotype. The V gene is TRBV3-1, the J gene TRBJ1-4, with 8 bases fitting TRBD1. Losses at the gene ends were 4 bases for V and 8 bases for J; bases not matched to a gene: 15. The CDR3 is 17 residues long. CDR1 LGHDT and CDR2 YNNKEL come from the germline V gene (reference sequence). CDR3 DNA sequence: TGTGCCAGCAGCCGGTCCCTTCGACAGGGGTTTGAAGAAAAACTGTTTTTT. It specifies CASSRSLRQGFEEKLFF.

This clonotype was detected a few times. This sequence joins TRBV18 and TRBJ1-2; D is ambiguous. Deletions cut 3 bases from V and 4 bases from J, with 15 bases between. Germline V lookup: CDR1 KGHSH, CDR2 LQKENI. There are 15 residues in the CDR3. Written as DNA, the CDR3 is TGTGCCAGCTCACCTCCTTCCCAGGCGGGCTATGGCTACACCTTC. Translating it yields CASSPPSQAGYGYTF.

This chain joins TRBV28 and TRBJ2-4, with D possibly TRBD2 on 6 matching bases. Germline V gene sequence: CDR1 MDHEN, CDR2 SYDVKM. CDR3 length equals 14 residues. V was trimmed by 3 bases and J by 1 base, leaving 7 bases between them. The CDR3: CASSFGGAKNIQYF. DNA for the CDR3: TGTGCCAGCAGTTTTGGGGGGGCCAAAAACATTCAGTACTTC.

This clonotype was counted between two and nine times. This chain connects TRBV6-2 or TRBV6-3 to TRBJ1-5; D may be TRBD1 (5 bases). In germline, CDR1 is MNHEY, CDR2 SVGEGT. V lost 2 bases and J 3 bases, leaving 8 bases between the germline ends. The length of the CDR3 is 14 residues. The CDR3 sequence: CASSYGALNQPQHF. CDR3 DNA: TGTGCCAGCAGTTACGGGGCCCTCAATCAGCCCCAGCATTTT.

This clonotype was counted many times. The chain employs TRBV4-1 and TRBJ2-2, with D perhaps TRBD2 (6 bases). Germline-derived CDR1 and CDR2 are MGHRA and YSYEKL. Trimming left V 5 bases short and J 2 bases short, with 12 bases between. The CDR3 loop spans 15 amino acids. Here the CDR3 reads CASSRTGSNTGELFF. CDR3 in DNA: TGCGCCAGCAGCAGAACCGGGAGCAACACCGGGGAGCTGTTTTTT.

This clonotype was detected a few times. The rearrangement joins TRBV20-1 to TRBJ2-1, with D maybe TRBD2 (6 bases). Trimming removed 1 base at V and 6 bases at J, with 19 bases between. From germline, CDR1 is DFQATT and CDR2 SNEGSKA (reference sequence). There are 16 residues in the CDR3. CDR3 in DNA: TGCAGTGCTAGAGGTTCGGGAGCCCTCCTAAGCAATGAGCAGTTCTTC. Residues: CSARGSGALLSNEQFF.

The chain couples TRBV24-1 to TRBJ2-1; D unclear. The V gene lost 3 bases and the J gene lost 2 bases, with 10 bases spanning the gap. The CDR3 runs to 15 residues. Germline values: CDR1 KGHDR, CDR2 SFDVKD. The CDR3 sequence: CATSDKQRTYNEQFF. The CDR3 DNA reads TGTGCCACCAGTGATAAACAGAGGACCTACAATGAGCAGTTCTTC.

This clonotype has only a few counts. The chain uses TRBV2 and TRBJ1-5; TRBD1 matches at 7 bases. V shed 1 base, J shed 2 bases, and the junction held 5 bases outside the gene matches. From germline, CDR1 is SNHLY and CDR2 FYNNEI. The CDR3 covers 16 residues. For the CDR3, the DNA is TGTGCCAGCAGTGAAGTGGGCAGGGGGGGCAATCAGCCCCAGCATTTT. Protein sequence: CASSEVGRGGNQPQHF.

The chain has TRBV7-3 and TRBJ2-5; D not certain. The CDR3 sequence is 13 residues long. Germline CDR1 SGHTA, CDR2 FQGTGA. The V end lost 1 base, the J end lost 4 bases, and 7 bases lay between the germline ends. CDR3 sequence reads: CASSLNLRETQYF. DNA of the CDR3: TGTGCCAGCAGCTTAAACCTGAGAGAGACCCAGTACTTC. Looking up the rest from reference TRBV7-3 and TRBJ2-5 gives the full variable domain: GAGVSQTPSNKVTEKGKYVELRCDPISGHTALYWYRQSLGQGPEFLIYFQGTGAADDSGLPNDRFFAVRPEGSVSTLKIQRTERGDSAVYLCASSLNLRETQYFGPGTRLLVL.

This clonotype was detected ten times or more. V is TRBV5-1 and J is TRBJ2-5; the D is unclear. Deletions cut 0 bases from V and 0 bases from J, with 12 bases between. CDR3 length: 16 amino acids. From germline, CDR1 is SGHRS and CDR2 YFSETQ. The CDR3 DNA sequence: TGCGCCAGCAGCTTGGGTGGACCCACGTACCAAGAGACCCAGTACTTC. It yields the protein CASSLGGPTYQETQYF.

This chain connects TRBV5-1 to TRBJ2-7; D possibly uses TRBD1 or TRBD2 (6 bases each). The CDR3 has 15 amino acids. The V gene's germline CDR1 is SGHRS and CDR2 YFSETQ. The V end lost 2 bases, the J end lost 3 bases, and 15 bases lay between the germline ends. CDR3 loop: CASSFLRGGGYEQYF. CDR3 in DNA: TGCGCCAGCAGCTTCCTCCGTGGAGGGGGCTACGAGCAGTACTTC. The variable domain in full, with the rest retrieved from reference TRBV5-1 and TRBJ2-7, is KAGVTQTPRYLIKTRGQQVTLSCSPISGHRSVSWYQQTPGQGLQFLFEYFSETQRNKGNFPGRFSGRQFSNSRSEMNVSTLELGDSALYLCASSFLRGGGYEQYFGPGTRLTVT.

V gene TRBV6-1 combines with J gene TRBJ1-5; D is uncertain. In germline, CDR1 is MNHNS, CDR2 SASEGT. CDR3 length: 14 residues. The V end lost 7 bases, the J end lost 3 bases, and 13 bases lay between the germline ends. CDR3 in DNA: TGTGCCAGCATCGGGAGGCCCATCAATCAGCCCCAGCATTTT. Amino acid sequence: CASIGRPINQPQHF.

Many counts were recorded for this clonotype. The chain couples TRBV20-1 to TRBJ2-7; D remains ambiguous. This CDR3 comprises 12 residues. Trimming cost V 6 bases and J 4 bases, with 13 bases left between them. CDR1 is DFQATT, CDR2 SNEGSKA, per germline (reference sequence). The CDR3 sequence: CSATLDRYEQYF. The CDR3 DNA reads TGCAGTGCGACCCTCGATAGGTACGAGCAGTACTTC.

This clonotype was seen at least ten times. The V call is TRBV4-3, the J call TRBJ1-1; 8 bases are a match to TRBD1. Losses at the gene ends were 0 bases for V and 1 base for J; bases not matched to a gene: 1. The CDR3 has 15 residues. From germline, CDR1 is LGHNA and CDR2 YSLEER. The CDR3 DNA reads TGCGCCAGCAGCCAAGAAGGACAGGGGAACACTGAAGCTTTCTTT. Translation gives CASSQEGQGNTEAFF.